Shown below are 8 T cell receptor beta chains from a single sample sequenced in a study of tumor-infiltrating lymphocytes in primary liver carcinoma (dated by TCRdb to about 2017). Sequencing was performed on an Illumina HiSeq 2500. Using a constant-region primer and ProtoScript II reverse transcriptase, TCRbeta-specific cDNA was reverse-transcribed from about 460 ng total RNA. TCRbeta libraries were built with three nested multiplex PCR rounds, a slightly modified ARM-PCR procedure. Multiplex TRBV1-TRBV30 forward primers and a Cbeta reverse primer were used in the first two PCR rounds, each of which was run for around 10 cycles. The public sequencing data were trimmed at Q25 with fastp and processed into clonotypes with MiXCR by TCRdb, which kept only in-frame beta chains. Each CDR3 protein appears once, grouped with its most common genes and DNA. This sample gives 40,000 to 55,000 distinct CDR3 sequences in total; 71% of them show up just once. Of the sample, approximately 31% falls within the top ten clones.

Total RNA and DNA were co-extracted from around 18-30 mg of bulk tissue with the AllPrep DNA/RNA mini kit, without cell sorting. Material: liver tumor tissue from sampling region 5. Sample cell subset or site, as interpreted from the label and publication: tumor region T5, tumor centre. These TCRs come from a middle-aged man with primary liver carcinoma and hepatitis B virus infection.

The chain employs TRBV6-2 or TRBV6-3 and TRBJ2-7; 10 bases align to TRBD1. CDR3 length: 14 residues. The germline V gene has CDR1 MNHEY and CDR2 SVGEGT. V dropped 6 bases and J dropped 5; count of bases not matched to a gene: 7. Written as DNA, the CDR3 is TGTGCCAGCAGGAACCGGGACAGGGGAGACGAGCAGTACTTC. This gives the protein CASRNRDRGDEQYF.

J is TRBJ1-1 and V is TRBV7-9; possibly TRBD1 for D (6 bases). This CDR3 has 15 amino acids. With 0 bases removed from V and 1 base from J, the gap between germline ends came to 9 bases. Germline V gene sequence: CDR1 SEHNR, CDR2 FQNEAQ (reference sequence). DNA for the CDR3: TGTGCCAGCAGCTTAGCAATGGACAGGAACACTGAAGCTTTCTTT. Residues: CASSLAMDRNTEAFF.

This clonotype has more than one count but fewer than ten. The chain carries TRBV19 and TRBJ2-2, with TRBD2 matching over 13 bases. This CDR3 region has 14 residues. Trimming took 3 bases from V and 8 from J; bases not matched to a gene: 0. Germline V lookup: CDR1 LNHDA, CDR2 SQIVND (reference sequence). The DNA for the CDR3 is TGTGCCAGTAGTATGGGACTAGCGGGAGGGGAGCTGTTTTTT. This translates into CASSMGLAGGELFF.

This clonotype has just one count. At one boundary the junction diverges from the germline segment, which might be a read error. The V call is TRBV11-2, the J call TRBJ2-1; D gene uncertain. Germline CDR1 is SGHAT and CDR2 is FQNNGV. The CDR3 contains 14 residues. In DNA, the CDR3 is TGCGCCAGCAGTTCGGGCGACCCTGGGAATGAGCAGTTCTTC. Amino acid sequence: CASSSGDPGNEQFF. Variable domain in full (rest from reference TRBV11-2 and TRBJ2-1): EAGVAQSPRYKIIEKRQSVAFWCNPISGHATLYWYQQILGQGPKLLIQFQNNGVVDDSQLPKDRFSAERLKGVDSTLKIQPAKLEDSAVYLCASSSGDPGNEQFFGPGTRLTVL.

As concerns this clonotype: A read error may explain this, as a much larger clone is one base away. The gene calls are TRBV30 and TRBJ1-5; D is unresolved. This CDR3 is built from 16 residues. Germline CDR1 and CDR2: GTSNPN and SVGIG (reference sequence). The CDR3 loop is CAWSEAESASSQPQHF. The CDR3 bases are TGTGCCTGGAGTGAAGCCGAGTCAGCTAGCAGTCAGCCCCAGCATTTT.

Of note for this clonotype: One end of the junction does not line up with germline, which may come from a read error. The V and J genes are TRBV6-6 and TRBJ2-7; tentative D call: TRBD1 (6 bases). The CDR3 spans 14 residues. The germline gives CDR1 MNHNY, CDR2 SVGAGI (reference sequence). CDR3 amino acids: CASRQYREVREQCF. The CDR3 DNA reads TGTGCAAGCAGGCAATACAGGGAAGTGAGGGAGCAGTGCTTC.

J is TRBJ2-5 and V is TRBV11-2, with 13 bases lining up with TRBD2. Germline V gene data show CDR1 as SGHAT and CDR2 as FQNNGV. V lost 8 bases, J lost 5 bases, and 11 bases stayed unmatched. The CDR3 extends over 16 amino acids. Written as DNA, the CDR3 is TGTGCCAGCGGCGACCCCGGGACTAGCGGGGCCGAGACCCAGTACTTC. As protein: CASGDPGTSGAETQYF.

As concerns this clonotype: One end of the junction is discordant with germline, which a read error may explain. The chain links TRBV28 to TRBJ2-5; D remains ambiguous. The CDR3 covers 15 residues. Germline assignment: CDR1 MDHEN and CDR2 SYDVKM. This CDR3 reads CAGSSHLQIQETQYF. DNA for the CDR3: TGTGCCGGCAGTTCTCACCTACAGATCCAAGAGACCCAGTACTTC.